This is a list of T cell receptor beta chains from one sample in a study of tumor and adjacent non-tumor tissue in lung cancer. TCRdb called the multiplex PCR reads again in MiXCR, with one record for every CDR3 protein. The profile covers 100,000 or so distinct CDR3 sequences, with less than 85% appearing a single time and around 30% taken by the ten largest. Sequencing used distant non-tumor lung tissue. The source of these receptors is a man aged 55 to 70 with small cell lung cancer. Each CDR3 is given with its conserved first and last residue. Fields, in order: D gene, clone size, J gene, V gene, CDR3 length, CDR3 DNA, CDR3 protein. A D gene is named only where the DNA matches it firmly. Clone sizes are given selectively: once, few, many, or a class where the clone is expanded.

D gene: NA
clone size: NA
J gene: TRBJ2-3
V gene: TRBV4-2
CDR3 length: 14
CDR3 DNA: TGTGCTAGCAGTAAGGCCGAGAGGACAGATACGCAGTATTTT
CDR3 protein: CASSKAERTDTQYF

D gene: NA
clone size: once
J gene: TRBJ2-1
V gene: TRBV7-9
CDR3 length: 14
CDR3 DNA: TGTGCCAGTAGCTCGGCGATTACGTACAATGAGTACTTCTTC
CDR3 protein: CASSSAITYNEYFF

D gene: NA
clone size: NA
J gene: TRBJ2-1
V gene: TRBV6-5
CDR3 length: 17
CDR3 DNA: TGTGCCAGCAGTTACTCGATATGGGGGCTAGCGGACAATGAGCACTTCTTC
CDR3 protein: CASSYSIWGLADNEHFF

D gene: NA
clone size: NA
J gene: TRBJ2-1
V gene: TRBV29-1
CDR3 length: 16
CDR3 DNA: TGTAGCGCCTGGGGCAGGGAGGAGTTGACCTACTATGAGCAGTTCTTC
CDR3 protein: CSAWGREELTYYEQFF

D gene: NA
clone size: NA
J gene: TRBJ1-5
V gene: TRBV6-1
CDR3 length: 13
CDR3 DNA: TGTGCCAGCCATCGGGGTCGCATAGATACGCAGCATTTT
CDR3 protein: CASHRGRIDTQHF

D gene: TRBD2
clone size: medium-sized
J gene: TRBJ2-1
V gene: TRBV5-6
CDR3 length: 15
CDR3 DNA: TGTGCCAGCAGCTTGAGCGGGAGGGCCGCCAATGAGCAGTTCTTC
CDR3 protein: CASSLSGRAANEQFF

D gene: NA
clone size: NA
J gene: TRBJ2-1
V gene: TRBV20-1
CDR3 length: 15
CDR3 DNA: TGCAGTGCTAGGCCCCATTCTGGCTCCTACAATGATCAGTTCTTC
CDR3 protein: CSARPHSGSYNDQFF

D gene: NA
clone size: NA
J gene: TRBJ2-1
V gene: TRBV6-5
CDR3 length: 17
CDR3 DNA: TGTGCCAGCAGTTGCTCGATCTGGGGATCAGCGGACAATGAGCAGTTCTTC
CDR3 protein: CASSCSIWGSADNEQFF

D gene: TRBD2
clone size: medium-sized
J gene: TRBJ2-1
V gene: TRBV11-2
CDR3 length: 16
CDR3 DNA: TGTGCCAGCAGCTTAGGACTAGCGGGCGCCTACCCTGAGCAGTTCTTC
CDR3 protein: CASSLGLAGAYPEQFF

D gene: NA
clone size: NA
J gene: TRBJ2-1
V gene: TRBV11-2
CDR3 length: 13
CDR3 DNA: TGTGCCAGCAACTTAGAGGCGGCGATCCTAAAGATCTTC
CDR3 protein: CASNLEAAILKIF

D gene: NA
clone size: NA
J gene: TRBJ2-2
V gene: TRBV6-5
CDR3 length: 15
CDR3 DNA: TGTGTCAGCAAGGGCAAGCCAAGGGGAACCGGGGAGCCGTTTTTT
CDR3 protein: CVSKGKPRGTGEPFF

D gene: NA
clone size: NA
J gene: TRBJ2-1
V gene: TRBV9
CDR3 length: 15
CDR3 DNA: TGTGCCAGCAGCGTATTTCACTCCGGGGGACGTGAGCAGTTCTTC
CDR3 protein: CASSVFHSGGREQFF

D gene: NA
clone size: NA
J gene: TRBJ2-1
V gene: TRBV12-3/TRBV12-4
CDR3 length: 14
CDR3 DNA: TGTGCCAGCAGTTTAGCCGGGAGCGCTAATGAACGGTTCTTC
CDR3 protein: CASSLAGSANERFF

D gene: TRBD2
clone size: NA
J gene: TRBJ2-2
V gene: TRBV4-1
CDR3 length: 18
CDR3 DNA: TGCGCCAGTAGCCAAGTTCGACTAGCGGCAGGAATCACCGGGGAGCTGTTTTTT
CDR3 protein: CASSQVRLAAGITGELFF

D gene: NA
clone size: many
J gene: TRBJ2-3
V gene: TRBV12-3/TRBV12-4
CDR3 length: 16
CDR3 DNA: TGTGCCAGCAGTTTAGGGGGCCCCGGGATTCGGAATACGCAGTATTTT
CDR3 protein: CASSLGGPGIRNTQYF

D gene: NA
clone size: NA
J gene: TRBJ1-4
V gene: TRBV29-1
CDR3 length: 14
CDR3 DNA: TGCAACGTTGAAAGGTGGCATGATAATGAAAAACTGTTTTTT
CDR3 protein: CNVERWHDNEKLFF

D gene: NA
clone size: NA
J gene: TRBJ1-2
V gene: TRBV5-4
CDR3 length: 13
CDR3 DNA: TGTGCCAGCAGCTTCTCCAGGGACTACGGCTACATCTTC
CDR3 protein: CASSFSRDYGYIF

D gene: TRBD1
clone size: NA
J gene: TRBJ1-6
V gene: TRBV6-6
CDR3 length: 15
CDR3 DNA: TGTGCCAGCAGGCGGACAGGGGATAAGGATTCACCCCTCCAATTT
CDR3 protein: CASRRTGDKDSPLQF

D gene: NA
clone size: NA
J gene: TRBJ2-5
V gene: TRBV10-3
CDR3 length: 12
CDR3 DNA: TGTGCGATCAGTGGGGCGGAAGAGACCCAGTACTTC
CDR3 protein: CAISGAEETQYF

D gene: NA
clone size: NA
J gene: TRBJ2-3
V gene: TRBV5-1
CDR3 length: 13
CDR3 DNA: TGCGCCAGCGGAGACAGGAACACAGATACACAGTATTTT
CDR3 protein: CASGDRNTDTQYF

D gene: NA
clone size: NA
J gene: TRBJ2-1
V gene: TRBV2
CDR3 length: 12
CDR3 DNA: TGTGCCAGCAGGGAAAAAGGAGATGAGCAGTTCTTC
CDR3 protein: CASREKGDEQFF

D gene: TRBD1
clone size: NA
J gene: TRBJ1-2
V gene: TRBV7-9
CDR3 length: 19
CDR3 DNA: TGTGCCAGCAGCTTAGGCCTTCCGGGACAGATTTTCTCTAACTATGGCGACACCTTC
CDR3 protein: CASSLGLPGQIFSNYGDTF

D gene: TRBD1
clone size: NA
J gene: TRBJ2-6
V gene: TRBV4-1
CDR3 length: 19
CDR3 DNA: TGCGCCAGCAGCCAAGATTGGTGGACAGGGGGCTCTGGGGCCAACATCCTGACTTTC
CDR3 protein: CASSQDWWTGGSGANILTF

D gene: TRBD2
clone size: NA
J gene: TRBJ2-1
V gene: TRBV6-1
CDR3 length: 14
CDR3 DNA: TGTATCAGCATCTTTAGCGGGAATAGGAATGTGCAGTTCTTC
CDR3 protein: CISIFSGNRNVQFF

D gene: NA
clone size: many
J gene: TRBJ2-1
V gene: TRBV12-3/TRBV12-4
CDR3 length: 12
CDR3 DNA: TGTGCCAGCAGTTACACGGTTGTAGAGCAGTTCTTC
CDR3 protein: CASSYTVVEQFF

D gene: NA
clone size: NA
J gene: TRBJ2-7
V gene: TRBV6-6
CDR3 length: 12
CDR3 DNA: TGTGTCAGGAGTCCGGGACACGACGAGCAGTACTTC
CDR3 protein: CVRSPGHDEQYF

D gene: NA
clone size: few
J gene: TRBJ2-1
V gene: TRBV11-2
CDR3 length: 13
CDR3 DNA: TGTGCCTACAGCTTAGAGGCGGCGGGCCTAAGGATCTTC
CDR3 protein: CAYSLEAAGLRIF

D gene: NA
clone size: once
J gene: TRBJ2-7
V gene: TRBV20-1
CDR3 length: 11
CDR3 DNA: TGCAGTGCTAGCGTACCCTACGAGCAGTACTTC
CDR3 protein: CSASVPYEQYF

D gene: NA
clone size: once
J gene: TRBJ2-1
V gene: TRBV4-2
CDR3 length: 18
CDR3 DNA: TGTGCCAGCAGCCCGATTAGTGGTAGGGCCGGAAGAGTAGATGAGCAGTTCTTC
CDR3 protein: CASSPISGRAGRVDEQFF

D gene: NA
clone size: NA
J gene: TRBJ2-1
V gene: TRBV11-1
CDR3 length: 20
CDR3 DNA: TGTGTCAGCAGCGCCACTCGCCGTTGGGTCCCATCCACAAGTATTGGTGAGAAGTTCTTC
CDR3 protein: CVSSATRRWVPSTSIGEKFF

D gene: NA
clone size: NA
J gene: TRBJ2-1
V gene: TRBV11-2
CDR3 length: 13
CDR3 DNA: TGTGACAGCAGCTTAGTGTGGGACAATGAGCAATTCTTC
CDR3 protein: CDSSLVWDNEQFF

D gene: NA
clone size: NA
J gene: TRBJ2-2
V gene: TRBV4-2
CDR3 length: 15
CDR3 DNA: TGTGCCAGCAAACTAGTGGGACATGATGGCGGGGAACTGTTTTTT
CDR3 protein: CASKLVGHDGGELFF

D gene: NA
clone size: NA
J gene: TRBJ1-1
V gene: TRBV28
CDR3 length: 14
CDR3 DNA: TGTGCCAGTAGTTTTAGACGGGGCGGGTCGCTATATTTCTTT
CDR3 protein: CASSFRRGGSLYFF

D gene: NA
clone size: medium-sized
J gene: TRBJ2-2
V gene: TRBV29-1
CDR3 length: 14
CDR3 DNA: TGCAGCGTTGTTAGTAGTCTGAACACCGGGGAGCTGTTTTTT
CDR3 protein: CSVVSSLNTGELFF

D gene: TRBD2
clone size: NA
J gene: TRBJ2-1
V gene: TRBV6-6
CDR3 length: 15
CDR3 DNA: TGTGCCAGCAGTTTTAGCGGGAGAGCTGGAAATGAGCAGTTCTTC
CDR3 protein: CASSFSGRAGNEQFF

D gene: TRBD2
clone size: few
J gene: TRBJ2-1
V gene: TRBV7-2
CDR3 length: 15
CDR3 DNA: TGTGCCAGCAGCTCATGGGGCGGGAGGGACAATGAGCAGTTCTTC
CDR3 protein: CASSSWGGRDNEQFF

D gene: TRBD2
clone size: NA
J gene: TRBJ2-1
V gene: TRBV7-9
CDR3 length: 16
CDR3 DNA: TGTGTCAGCAGGCGCTTCCTAGCGGGAACCTACAATGAGCAGTTCTTC
CDR3 protein: CVSRRFLAGTYNEQFF

D gene: NA
clone size: NA
J gene: TRBJ1-1
V gene: TRBV29-1
CDR3 length: 13
CDR3 DNA: TGCAGTCTCGGGATAGGGAGAGGGACTGAAGCTTTCTTT
CDR3 protein: CSLGIGRGTEAFF

D gene: TRBD2
clone size: many
J gene: TRBJ2-2
V gene: TRBV5-4
CDR3 length: 16
CDR3 DNA: TGTGCCAGCAGTTTTGTTAGCGGGAGATCCACCGGGGAGCTGTTTTTT
CDR3 protein: CASSFVSGRSTGELFF

D gene: NA
clone size: NA
J gene: TRBJ1-1
V gene: TRBV10-2
CDR3 length: 13
CDR3 DNA: TGCGCCAGCAGCCCCTGCGTGAACACTGAAGCTTTCTTT
CDR3 protein: CASSPCVNTEAFF

D gene: NA
clone size: NA
J gene: TRBJ1-2
V gene: TRBV29-1
CDR3 length: 14
CDR3 DNA: TGCAGTGTTGAAGAGGAAGAAGAGGTGAATGGCTACACCTTC
CDR3 protein: CSVEEEEEVNGYTF

D gene: TRBD1
clone size: NA
J gene: TRBJ2-7
V gene: TRBV28
CDR3 length: 14
CDR3 DNA: TGTACCAGCAGAACCGGGACAGGGGCCTACGAGCAGTATTTC
CDR3 protein: CTSRTGTGAYEQYF

D gene: NA
clone size: NA
J gene: TRBJ2-5
V gene: TRBV11-3
CDR3 length: 13
CDR3 DNA: TGTGCCAGCAGCCGGTGGCCTCAAGAGACTCAGTACTTC
CDR3 protein: CASSRWPQETQYF

D gene: NA
clone size: few
J gene: TRBJ2-2
V gene: TRBV4-2
CDR3 length: 16
CDR3 DNA: TGTGCCAGCACTCAAGATCTCAGGGCGAACACCGGGGAGCTGCTTTTT
CDR3 protein: CASTQDLRANTGELLF

D gene: TRBD2
clone size: once
J gene: TRBJ2-2
V gene: TRBV5-6
CDR3 length: 15
CDR3 DNA: TGTGCCAGCAGTTTGGGCGGGAGACTTGCCGGGGAGGTGTTTTTT
CDR3 protein: CASSLGGRLAGEVFF

D gene: TRBD1
clone size: NA
J gene: TRBJ1-1
V gene: TRBV11-2
CDR3 length: 15
CDR3 DNA: TGTGCCAGCAACTTAGTAACAGGGGGGTACACTGAAGCTTACTTT
CDR3 protein: CASNLVTGGYTEAYF

D gene: NA
clone size: NA
J gene: TRBJ1-2
V gene: TRBV10-2
CDR3 length: 13
CDR3 DNA: TGCGCCAGCAGTGACTCCAGGGGCAATTACTACACCTTC
CDR3 protein: CASSDSRGNYYTF

D gene: NA
clone size: NA
J gene: TRBJ1-5
V gene: TRBV12-3/TRBV12-4
CDR3 length: 17
CDR3 DNA: TGTGCCAGCAGTTTAAGGCTAGCGGGAGTAGGCACAAATACGCAGCATTTT
CDR3 protein: CASSLRLAGVGTNTQHF

D gene: NA
clone size: NA
J gene: TRBJ2-2
V gene: TRBV12-3/TRBV12-4
CDR3 length: 15
CDR3 DNA: TGTGCCAGCGGTTTGCCGGGAGCGCCCACCGGGGAGCTGTTTTTT
CDR3 protein: CASGLPGAPTGELFF

D gene: NA
clone size: many
J gene: TRBJ1-6
V gene: TRBV20-1
CDR3 length: 13
CDR3 DNA: TGCAGTGCTCATACAGGGTCTGGATCACCCCTCCACTTT
CDR3 protein: CSAHTGSGSPLHF

D gene: TRBD1
clone size: NA
J gene: TRBJ2-7
V gene: TRBV6-1
CDR3 length: 16
CDR3 DNA: TGTGTCAGCAGCCAACCAGGACAGGGGGCAACCTACGAGCAGTACTTC
CDR3 protein: CVSSQPGQGATYEQYF

D gene: TRBD2
clone size: NA
J gene: TRBJ2-1
V gene: TRBV20-1
CDR3 length: 15
CDR3 DNA: TGCAGTGCTAGAGCCCTAGCGGGAGAGTTAAATGAGCACTTCTTC
CDR3 protein: CSARALAGELNEHFF

D gene: NA
clone size: NA
J gene: TRBJ2-1
V gene: TRBV10-3
CDR3 length: 16
CDR3 DNA: TGTCCCATCAGTGATTCATACAGTCGAGCGGCCAATGAACAGTTCTTC
CDR3 protein: CPISDSYSRAANEQFF

D gene: TRBD2
clone size: NA
J gene: TRBJ2-1
V gene: TRBV6-1
CDR3 length: 17
CDR3 DNA: TGTGCCATCTTGCCAATAGCGGGAGCCCCCTCATACAATGAGCAGTTCTTC
CDR3 protein: CAILPIAGAPSYNEQFF

D gene: NA
clone size: NA
J gene: TRBJ1-1
V gene: TRBV11-2
CDR3 length: 15
CDR3 DNA: TGTGCCTGCAGTTTAGTGACCGGGGGTGACACTGAAGCCTTCTTT
CDR3 protein: CACSLVTGGDTEAFF

D gene: NA
clone size: NA
J gene: TRBJ2-1
V gene: TRBV10-2
CDR3 length: 13
CDR3 DNA: TGTACCAGCAGCGAGACTGGCCAGGGTGAGCAGTTCTTC
CDR3 protein: CTSSETGQGEQFF